This T cell receptor (beta chain) was retrieved from a study of primary melanoma T cells and metastatic recurrence (dated by TCRdb to 2018 to 2021). With respect to the entire study: The cohort consisted of approximately 210 primary melanomas of stage T2 to T4, each more than 1 mm thick. The study examined whether T-cell fraction and T-cell repertoire clonality in primary melanoma tumors predicted patient outcome. The T-cell fraction measured by TCR beta sequencing was compared against progression-free survival as the clinical outcome. Histopathological grading of tumor-infiltrating lymphocytes was compared with the T-cell fraction derived from sequencing. Study-wide conclusions, independent of this receptor: Protection appeared to be conferred by a T-cell fraction above 20% regardless of ulceration status, mitotic rate or nodal disease. Tumor T-cell fraction was reported to predict progression-free survival independently of thickness, ulceration, mitotic rate and age. Reportedly, adding T-cell fraction to tumor thickness improved progression-free survival prediction more than adding any other histopathological variable did. An effective T-cell-mediated antitumor response in primary melanoma was framed by the authors only as a suggestion, not a demonstrated mechanism.

The patients had surgically resected primary melanoma that was considered potentially curable but at risk of metastatic recurrence. Library method: the immunoSEQ multiplex PCR assay. High-throughput sequencing of the T-cell receptor beta chain was performed on primary melanoma tumor tissue. Per the source publication's procedure: The repertoire analyses covered TCRB CDR3 sharing between samples and the distribution of insertions and deletions. A gradient-boosted model ranked how well the T-cell fraction predicted outcome compared with histopathological variables. Drawn from immuneACCESS, this table holds only the in-frame rearrangements with V and J called that TCRdb kept. Clones are partly lost; checked studies trace under half to an unresolved V gene and leave the rest unexplained. The V and J calls and the clone size are those of that table, but D and trimming were determined from the DNA. The sample table holds around 3,000 clones, of which almost 85% were seen once. The ten biggest clones cover roughly 21% of the sample.

As to this clone: Its antigen is still unknown. Base qualities are not provided; no much larger clone lies one nucleotide away.

Relative to germline, V is 4 bases shorter and J is 4 bases shorter, with 8 bases between their ends. CDR1 and CDR2 (MDHEN, SYDVKM) derive from the germline V gene. The CDR3 goes from the cysteine to the phenylalanine over 13 residues. The DNA shown is the 39-base CDR3, in frame from base 1. The specimen was melanoma tumor tissue. The rearranged chain carries TRBV28 and TRBJ1-3; a tentative D call is TRBD1 (5 bases match). The receptor was derived from a human donor with melanoma. The sequenced DNA: TGTGCCAGCAGTTGGGGCGACGGAAACACCATATATTTT. It codes for CASSWGDGNTIYF. When the CDR3 is completed using the reference TRBV28 and TRBJ1-3 genes on either side, the full variable domain is DVKVTQSSRYLVKRTGEKVFLECVQDMDHENMFWYRQDPGLGLRLIYFSYDVKMKEKGDIPEGYSVSREKKERFSLILESASTNQTSMYLCASSWGDGNTIYFGEGSWLTVV.